This T cell receptor beta chain appears in the sequencing data of a study of cytomegalovirus exposure and HLA in healthy donors. A note on this clone: The antigen remains unidentified.

General study results and limits: With high specificity and sensitivity, the classifier reportedly diagnosed cytomegalovirus status.

The CDR3 runs to 12 residues. Trimming pared 8 bases from V and 2 bases from J, leaving 8 bases between. In germline, CDR1 is WSHSY, CDR2 SAAADI. Assay: immunoSEQ multiplex PCR; the TCRdb copy retains only in-frame clones and omits some. The sample contains 130,000 to 150,000 clones, about 87% of which appear only once. The chain employs TRBV10-2 and TRBJ2-3; D is perhaps TRBD2 (5 bases). The TCR originated in a woman aged 30 to 39 in good health and CMV-seropositive. What was sequenced was PBMCs. The CDR3 region is CASGRNTDTQYF. CDR3 DNA sequence: TGCGCCAGCGGGAGAAACACAGATACGCAGTATTTT.